The clone carrying this T cell receptor (beta chain) was recorded at least ten times. As yet, its antigen is unknown. The lymph nodes were axillary draining lymph nodes from breast cancer patients. MiXCR was run by TCRdb on the multiplex PCR reads, yielding one entry per CDR3 protein. In the table there are about 230,000 distinct CDR3 sequences, about 34% of which are singletons. This CDR3 region has 15 residues. Germline V gives CDR1 SGDLS, CDR2 YYNGEE. Trimming took 4 bases from V and 5 from J; bases not matched to a gene: 5. This specimen comes from a study of breast tumors, draining lymph nodes, adjacent tissues. The study, taken as a whole, reports: Data fit most tumor T cells coming from lymph node, expanding in tumor. Tumor and nontumor repertoires were significantly more similar in luminal-like than in basal-like breast cancer. Compared with lymph nodes, tumors were less diverse; compared with nontumor tissue, more. Data only fit, rather than demonstrated, lymph node origin of most tumor T cells.

This clonotype was sampled from a female donor with breast cancer. Some clones in this sample may be carry-over from other donors' samples. The V call is TRBV9, the J call TRBJ2-5; 13 positions agree with TRBD2. The source material was axillary lymph node tissue. CDR3 protein: CASSSGLAGVETQYF. CDR3 coding DNA: TGTGCCAGCAGCTCCGGACTAGCGGGAGTTGAGACCCAGTACTTC.